A selection of T cell receptor beta chains follows, all from one sample in a study of blood T cells in healthy people across ages. TCRdb ran MiXCR on the 5' RACE reads and lists one entry per CDR3 protein. The sample carries around 870,000 distinct CDR3 sequences, around 28% recorded once. The specimen sequenced was blood. These receptors were obtained from a woman over 75 in good health. The CDR3 runs from the conserved cysteine through the conserved F or W. Fields, in order: J gene, V gene, CDR3 protein.

j_call: TRBJ1-1
v_call: TRBV7-9
cdr3_aa: CASSLVGGLGTEAFF

j_call: TRBJ2-1
v_call: TRBV3-1
cdr3_aa: CASSQQLAGEYNEQFF

j_call: TRBJ2-5
v_call: TRBV3-1
cdr3_aa: CASSQDLLPGPPETQYF

j_call: TRBJ2-1
v_call: TRBV4-3
cdr3_aa: CASSSQLLDGGSYNEQFF

j_call: TRBJ2-6
v_call: TRBV7-2
cdr3_aa: CASSLDAGSTGANVLTF

j_call: TRBJ2-2
v_call: TRBV4-3
cdr3_aa: CASSQDLNLAVPGAGELFF

j_call: TRBJ1-1
v_call: TRBV29-1
cdr3_aa: CSVDGVGSGGLNTEAFF

j_call: TRBJ2-1
v_call: TRBV20-1
cdr3_aa: CSATIYNEQFF

j_call: TRBJ2-5
v_call: TRBV7-9
cdr3_aa: CASSLGSLQGGETQYF

j_call: TRBJ2-1
v_call: TRBV15
cdr3_aa: CATREAGQGALRSYNEQFF

j_call: TRBJ1-2
v_call: TRBV5-1
cdr3_aa: CASNEKPGSYGYTF

j_call: TRBJ1-2
v_call: TRBV3-1
cdr3_aa: CASSRNGLSYGYTF

j_call: TRBJ1-2
v_call: TRBV5-1
cdr3_aa: CASRQGQQYGYTF

j_call: TRBJ2-5
v_call: TRBV7-8
cdr3_aa: CASTRDRRFGETQYF

j_call: TRBJ2-3
v_call: TRBV20-1
cdr3_aa: CSATGTQADTQYF

j_call: TRBJ2-7
v_call: TRBV3-1
cdr3_aa: CASSHLSAGQGADEQYF

j_call: TRBJ2-1
v_call: TRBV6-5
cdr3_aa: CASSYQGPNEQFF

j_call: TRBJ2-1
v_call: TRBV7-8
cdr3_aa: CASRLAGGPGEQFF

j_call: TRBJ2-5
v_call: TRBV5-5
cdr3_aa: CASSWATGLQETQYF

j_call: TRBJ2-3
v_call: TRBV6-1
cdr3_aa: CASIYRMADTQYF

j_call: TRBJ2-3
v_call: TRBV2
cdr3_aa: CASSEGVTQYF

j_call: TRBJ1-2
v_call: TRBV6-5
cdr3_aa: CASSASGGHDGYTF

j_call: TRBJ2-2
v_call: TRBV5-5
cdr3_aa: CASSSGLGNTGELFF

j_call: TRBJ2-3
v_call: TRBV5-5
cdr3_aa: CASSDWTGWEDTQYF

j_call: TRBJ2-7
v_call: TRBV10-3
cdr3_aa: CAISESPVAEQYF

j_call: -
v_call: TRBV9
cdr3_aa: CASSVRDSSYEQYF

j_call: TRBJ1-2
v_call: TRBV29-1
cdr3_aa: CSVVAGANYGYTF

j_call: TRBJ1-2
v_call: TRBV14
cdr3_aa: CASSQVAGSNYGYTF

j_call: TRBJ1-2
v_call: TRBV6-5
cdr3_aa: CASSSPSSGSPTYGYTF

j_call: TRBJ2-1
v_call: TRBV7-9
cdr3_aa: CASSGVGENYNEQFF